The rows below give T cell receptor beta chains drawn from one sample of a study of T cell changes during pregnancy in multiple sclerosis. Sequenced by immunoSEQ multiplex PCR; TCRdb stores in-frame clones only, minus some. The sample contains tens of thousands of clones, about 94% of which appear only once. The input for sequencing was peripheral blood, taken in the second trimester of pregnancy. These receptors were collected from a female donor in good health, enrolled as a control in a pregnancy study. Both conserved end residues are part of each CDR3.

CAWSPKDRGLSNQPQHF,TRBV30,17
CATVQGALDTEAFF,TRBV18,14
CASSSRRDGASPLHF,TRBV7-2,15
CSVGGHRLYEQYF,TRBV29-1,13
CASHRGNTGELFF,TRBV18,13
CASTSSNSPLHF,TRBV27,12
CASSLLGQGEKLFF,TRBV27,14
CASSLPSDRLNTEAFF,TRBV7-3,16
CATSLRQYTYNSPLHF,TRBV15,16
CASSYGNTEAFF,TRBV11-2,12
CATTTGAGTDTQYF,TRBV15,14
CASSPLESTDTQYF,TRBV11-3,14
CASSDSVGGAGTDTQYF,TRBV6-4,17
CASSNPGLDQPQHF,TRBV21-1,14
CASSQVSSNQPQHF,TRBV4-3,14
CASSPLGRTDTQYF,TRBV7-3,14
CASSLGQVSYEQYF,TRBV5-6,14
CASSYLGVYNSPLHF,TRBV6-6,15
CATSWATNTEAFF,TRBV15,13
CASSSVTGEYF,TRBV6-9,11
CASSMAGDEQYF,TRBV19,12
CASRGGQEAFF,TRBV6-1,11
CASSVAGLAGSNTGELFF,TRBV9,18
CAWSDGLAGTQFF,TRBV30,13
CASSLDRGRRTNEKLFF,TRBV11-2,17
CASSPLIQTGELFF,TRBV19,14
CAWSVDPAGIGSKYF,TRBV30,15
CASSPRTGLEAFF,TRBV18,13
CSAEGQGKGTEAFF,TRBV29-1,14
CAWSASRDWSSYNEQFF,TRBV30,17
CASSLVPQETQYF,TRBV7-9,13
CASTPRGQDSPLHF,TRBV9,14
CASSLGQTNTGELFF,TRBV7-2,15
CASSSGLGEETQYF,TRBV5-1,14
CASSEVGHDTQYF,TRBV6-1,13
CASSLEIRGNYGYTF,TRBV5-4,15
CASSSGLAGEQYF,TRBV7-8,13
CASSYSQGWVEQFF,TRBV6-5,14
CASSFGQGASAFF,TRBV11-2,13
CASAGDSYEQYF,TRBV6-1,12
CASGATQPQHF,TRBV6-5,11
CASSLGQGWSGANVLTF,TRBV7-3,17
CASSFLGGRLNTGELFF,TRBV7-3,17
CASSLERFSYEQYF,TRBV5-8,14
CASSFSGGSVRDTQYF,TRBV5-1,16
CAWTRTGRGNTIYF,TRBV30,14